The T cell receptor (beta chain) described here comes from a study of T cells in Graves' hyperthyroidism and ophthalmopathy. Notes on the study in general: A model using 13 V-J features told ophthalmopathy apart from stable hyperthyroidism. Peripheral blood also featured most of the thyroid clonotypes expanded above 0.001. Prediction of ophthalmopathy progression came a median around 6 months pre-onset.

Worth noting for this clonotype: Antigen unknown.

Germline-derived CDR1 and CDR2 are SGHAT and FQDESV (reference sequence). With V trimmed by 1 base and J by 3 bases, 9 bases remained unmatched. This CDR3 is built from 17 residues. Reasons for excluding patients were uncontrolled infection, other autoimmune disease, pregnancy or lactation. Researchers amplified the TCR beta CDR3 regions from RNA transcripts. First-round RT-PCR with HTBI primers amplified the TCR CDR3 region. One entry per CDR3 protein results from TCRdb running MiXCR on the multiplex PCR reads. Of about 110,000 distinct CDR3 sequences in the sample, 16% were seen once. The sample comprised blood. This chain uses TRBV11-1 with TRBJ2-3; TRBD2 matches at 8 bases. This TCR derives from a woman aged 50 to 65 with Graves' hyperthyroidism. The CDR3 DNA follows: TGTGCCAGCAGCTTAGGAAGCGGGAGCCTAGCAACAGATACGCAGTATTTT. This translates into CASSLGSGSLATDTQYF.